The present T cell receptor (beta chain) was sequenced within a study of T cell changes during pregnancy in multiple sclerosis. Measured with immunoSEQ multiplex PCR; TCRdb has only the in-frame clones, and not every one. The sample yields tens of thousands of clones, roughly 90% seen once. The junction had 5 bases not matched to a gene; V was cut back by 3 bases and J by 6 bases. The CDR3 runs to 13 residues. Germline CDR1 SGDLS, CDR2 YYNGEE. The sequence came from a female donor with multiple sclerosis, enrolled in a pregnancy study. Material: peripheral blood, obtained in the first trimester of pregnancy. V and J are TRBV9 and TRBJ2-7, with 8 bases fitting TRBD1. The DNA of the CDR3 is TGTGCCAGCAGCGCGTTCGACAGGGGCGAGCAGTACTTC. Translating gives CASSAFDRGEQYF.